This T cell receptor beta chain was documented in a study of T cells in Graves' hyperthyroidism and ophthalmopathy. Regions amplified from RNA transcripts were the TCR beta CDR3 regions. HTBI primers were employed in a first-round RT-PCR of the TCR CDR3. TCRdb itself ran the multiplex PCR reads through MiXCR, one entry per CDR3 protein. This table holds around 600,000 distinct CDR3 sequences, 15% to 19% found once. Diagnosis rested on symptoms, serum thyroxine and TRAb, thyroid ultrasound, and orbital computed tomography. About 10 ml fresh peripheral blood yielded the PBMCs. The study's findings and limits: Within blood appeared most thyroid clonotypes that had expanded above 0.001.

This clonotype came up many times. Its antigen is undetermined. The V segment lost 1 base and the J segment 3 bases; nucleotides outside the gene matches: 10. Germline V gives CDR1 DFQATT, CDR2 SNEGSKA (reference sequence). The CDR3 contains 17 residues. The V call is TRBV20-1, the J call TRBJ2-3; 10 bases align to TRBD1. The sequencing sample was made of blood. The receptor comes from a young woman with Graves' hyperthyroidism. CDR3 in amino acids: CSARAGPGQGVTDTQYF. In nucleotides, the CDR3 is TGCAGTGCTAGAGCTGGACCAGGACAGGGGGTTACAGATACGCAGTATTTT.